These 21 T cell receptor beta chains were sequenced from one sample in a study of T cells in Graves' hyperthyroidism and ophthalmopathy. TCR beta CDR3 regions were amplified from RNA. A first-round RT-PCR of the TCR CDR3 used the HTBI primer set. TCRdb ran MiXCR on the multiplex PCR reads and lists one entry per CDR3 protein. There are fewer than 300,000 distinct CDR3 sequences in the sample; around 15% occur only once, and over 25% lies in the top ten. The sample taken for sequencing was blood. These receptors originate from a woman in her fifties or sixties with Graves' hyperthyroidism that later progressed to Graves' ophthalmopathy.

Of note for this clonotype: Germline is not matched at one junction end, which may reflect a read error. The gene calls are TRBV5-6 and TRBJ2-7; 7 bases agree with TRBD1. Germline lookup yields CDR1 SGHDT and CDR2 YYEEEE. There are 14 residues in the CDR3. Here the CDR3 DNA reads TGTACCAGCAGCCAGGGACAGTCCTCCTACGAGCAGTACTTC. Translation gives CTSSQGQSSYEQYF.

This clonotype was detected ten times or more. This rearrangement joins TRBV3-1 to TRBJ2-7; the D call may be TRBD1 or TRBD2 (5 bases each). The CDR3 has 15 amino acids. V was pared by 1 base and J by 7 bases, with 17 bases between. The germline V gene has CDR1 LGHDT and CDR2 YNNKEL (reference sequence). Written as DNA, the CDR3 is TGTGCCAGCAGCCAAGTTGAGGGGAGAATGGGGGAGCAGTACTTC. Translating it yields CASSQVEGRMGEQYF.

This clonotype was counted between two and nine times. The chain recombines TRBV15 with TRBJ2-1; D assignment may be TRBD1 or TRBD2 (5 bases each). Germline CDR1 reads LNHNV; CDR2 reads YYDKDF (reference sequence). This CDR3 comprises 17 residues. The V end was cut by 3 bases, the J end by 5 bases, with 20 bases between. The CDR3 coding sequence is TGTGCCACCAGCAGGTGGGTGACAGCGGCAATCGACAATGAGCAGTTCTTC. This sequence encodes CATSRWVTAAIDNEQFF.

There are many counts of this clonotype. V gene TRBV28 combines with J gene TRBJ1-2, with D perhaps matching TRBD1 (6 bases). The germline gives CDR1 MDHEN, CDR2 SYDVKM. V lost 6 bases and J 3 bases, leaving 14 bases between the germline ends. CDR3 length: 14 residues. CDR3 sequence: CASSRNNRDYGYTF. CDR3 coding DNA: TGTGCCAGCAGCCGAAACAACAGGGACTATGGCTACACCTTC.

This clonotype was detected a few times. The chain combines TRBV20-1 with TRBJ2-2; maybe TRBD1 (6 bases). The V end was cut by 3 bases, the J end by 6 bases, with 14 bases between. Germline CDR1 reads DFQATT; CDR2 reads SNEGSKA (reference sequence). The CDR3 covers 14 residues. The CDR3 sequence: CSARGIQGAGELFF. The DNA for the CDR3 is TGCAGTGCTAGGGGAATACAGGGCGCCGGGGAGCTGTTTTTT.

This clonotype was counted many times. J is TRBJ2-5 and V is TRBV20-1; TRBD1 matches 7 bases. CDR1 and CDR2 from the germline V gene are DFQATT and SNEGSKA (reference sequence). There are 13 residues in the CDR3. Germline trimming cut 5 bases from V and 2 bases from J; bases unmatched to any gene: 5. The CDR3 DNA sequence: TGCAGTGCTCCCTGGACAGGTCAAGAGACCCAGTACTTC. It codes for CSAPWTGQETQYF.

This clonotype was recorded once. V is TRBV5-1 and J is TRBJ2-7; TRBD2 matches 11 bases. This CDR3 comprises 17 residues. Germline-derived CDR1 and CDR2 are SGHRS and YFSETQ. The V segment lost 4 bases and the J segment 0 bases; nucleotides outside the gene matches: 9. CDR3 sequence: CASSEDLSGRASYEQYF. DNA of the CDR3: TGCGCCAGCAGCGAAGACCTTAGCGGGAGGGCCTCCTACGAGCAGTACTTC.

At least ten counts were recorded for this clonotype. J is TRBJ1-2 and V is TRBV30, with D unclear. CDR1 and CDR2 (germline): GTSNPN, SVGIG (reference sequence). Trimming took 4 bases from V and 4 from J, leaving 7 bases between them. The CDR3 consists of 11 residues. CDR3 sequence: CAWTRTYGYTF. For the CDR3, the DNA is TGTGCCTGGACCCGGACCTATGGCTACACCTTC.

This clonotype was observed once. A much larger clone lies a single base off, so this may be a read error. This sequence joins TRBV12-3 or TRBV12-4 and TRBJ2-2; 7 nucleotides align to TRBD2. This CDR3 contains 16 residues. The CDR3 region is CASSFHAAGFTEELFF. DNA of the CDR3: TGTGCCAGCAGTTTTCATGCAGCGGGATTCACCGAGGAGCTGTTTTTT.

This clonotype was seen repeatedly, ten times or more. This CDR3 is CASSPWGISYEQYF. The CDR3 region has the DNA TGTGCCAGCAGCCCTTGGGGGATCTCCTACGAGCAGTACTTC. The chain carries TRBV7-6 and TRBJ2-7, with D possibly being TRBD1 or TRBD2 (5 bases each). Germline assignment: CDR1 SGHVS and CDR2 FNYEAQ. CDR3 length: 14 residues. V dropped 5 bases and J dropped 0 bases, with 11 bases sitting between them.

This clonotype was recorded many times. J is TRBJ1-4 and V is TRBV5-1; TRBD1 matches 9 bases. The germline V gene encodes CDR1 SGHRS and CDR2 YFSETQ. Trimming removed 4 bases from V and 8 bases from J; junction bases left unmatched: 9. CDR3 length: 15 amino acids. The CDR3 reads CASSTGRTGAEKLFF. The CDR3 DNA follows: TGCGCCAGCAGCACCGGACGGACAGGGGCGGAAAAACTGTTTTTT.

This clonotype was observed at least ten times. CDR3 DNA: TGCAGTGCTCGGCAGGACGAGCAGTACTTC. Its translation is CSARQDEQYF. The chain links TRBV20-1 to TRBJ2-7; D remains unclear. The CDR3 sequence is 10 residues long. CDR1 is DFQATT, CDR2 SNEGSKA, per germline (reference sequence). V lost 5 bases and J 5 bases, leaving 7 bases between the germline ends.

This clonotype occurred many times. The chain recombines TRBV2 with TRBJ2-1; no reliable D call. This CDR3 spans 15 amino acids. Trimming cost V 4 bases and J 5 bases, with 15 bases left between them. Germline V gene lookup returns CDR1 SNHLY and CDR2 FYNNEI. The CDR3 region is CASSVDAGRHNEQFF. Written as DNA, the CDR3 is TGTGCCAGCAGTGTTGACGCAGGCAGACACAATGAGCAGTTCTTC. The whole variable domain, filled in from reference TRBV2 and TRBJ2-1, reads EPEVTQTPSHQVTQMGQEVILRCVPISNHLYFYWYRQILGQKVEFLVSFYNNEISEKSEIFDDQFSVERPDGSNFTLKIRSTKLEDSAMYFCASSVDAGRHNEQFFGPGTRLTVL.

This clonotype appeared many times. The chain employs TRBV6-1 and TRBJ2-5, with TRBD1 identical over 9 bases. This CDR3 comprises 13 residues. The germline V gene encodes CDR1 MNHNS and CDR2 SASEGT. V was pared by 7 bases and J by 1 base, with 1 base of the junction left unmatched. The CDR3 nucleotides are TGTGCCAGCATGGGACAGGGCCAAGAGACCCAGTACTTC. Its translation is CASMGQGQETQYF.

This clonotype showed up just a few times. V and J are TRBV5-8 and TRBJ1-3; D is uncertain. The CDR3 sequence is 14 residues long. Trimming took 6 bases from V and 2 from J, leaving 12 bases between them. CDR1 and CDR2 (germline): SGHTS, YDEGEE. CDR3: CASISGGAGNTIYF. The CDR3 coding sequence is TGTGCCAGCATTTCGGGCGGGGCTGGAAACACCATATATTTT.

The genes are TRBV20-1 and TRBJ2-5; 12 bases are shared with TRBD2. The V segment lost 5 bases and the J segment 2 bases; nucleotides outside the gene matches: 6. CDR1 and CDR2 (germline): DFQATT, SNEGSKA (reference sequence). The CDR3 covers 15 residues. The CDR3 DNA reads as TGCAGTGCTCTAAGACTAGCGGGGGTTCAAGAGACCCAGTACTTC. Its protein is CSALRLAGVQETQYF.

The genes are TRBV7-9 and TRBJ2-1; TRBD2 aligns across 13 bases. CDR3 length equals 16 residues. CDR1 is SEHNR and CDR2 is FQNEAQ in the germline V gene (reference sequence). The V gene end was trimmed by 11 bases and the J gene end by 4 bases; junction bases not matched to a gene: 11. The CDR3 here is CAEDRGTSGVYNEQFF. The CDR3 DNA sequence: TGTGCCGAGGACAGGGGGACTAGCGGGGTATACAATGAGCAGTTCTTC.

This clonotype has a count of ten or more. CDR3 DNA: TGTGCCAGCAGCCTACCGACATCCTACGAGCAGTACTTC. Translating gives CASSLPTSYEQYF. J is TRBJ2-7 and V is TRBV5-5; D is unclear. The length of the CDR3 is 13 residues. Germline CDR1 and CDR2: SGHKS and YYEKEE (reference sequence). The ends were cut back, 4 bases at V and 1 base at J, with 9 bases in the middle.

This clonotype was seen many times. The V call is TRBV20-1, the J call TRBJ1-4; TRBD1 agrees at 7 bases. Germline-derived CDR1 and CDR2 are DFQATT and SNEGSKA (reference sequence). The CDR3 has 14 residues. The junction had 8 bases not matched to a gene; V was cut back by 2 bases and J by 8 bases. The CDR3 is CSARSNRGIEKLFF. DNA of the CDR3: TGCAGTGCTAGATCCAACAGGGGAATCGAAAAACTGTTTTTT.

This clonotype showed up just a few times. The chain carries TRBV24-1 and TRBJ2-3; D remains ambiguous. The CDR3 runs 12 residues. Trimming left V 4 bases short and J 6 bases short, with 7 bases between. Germline CDR1 is KGHDR and CDR2 is SFDVKD. The CDR3: CATSEKKDTQYF. CDR3 nucleotides: TGTGCCACCAGTGAGAAAAAGGATACGCAGTATTTT.

This clonotype was picked up many times. The chain joins TRBV18 to TRBJ2-7; TRBD1 agrees at 7 bases. CDR1 is KGHSH and CDR2 is LQKENI in the germline V gene. The CDR3 length is 14 residues. With 4 bases clipped from V and 5 bases from J, the junction kept 8 bases outside the gene matches. The CDR3 DNA reads TGTGCCAGCTCACGCAGGACAGGTGAGGACGAGCAGTACTTC. Translation: CASSRRTGEDEQYF. Supplemented by reference TRBV18 and TRBJ2-7, the full variable domain reads NAGVMQNPRHLVRRRGQEARLRCSPMKGHSHVYWYRQLPEEGLKFMVYLQKENIIDESGMPKERFSAEFPKEGPSILRIQQVVRGDSAAYFCASSRRTGEDEQYFGPGTRLTVT.